The 28 T cell receptor beta chains presented below share a single source sample, sequenced in a study of cytomegalovirus exposure and HLA in healthy donors. Profiling relied on immunoSEQ multiplex PCR, and the TCRdb table lists in-frame clones only, not all of them. The sample has approximately 160,000 clones; roughly 80% are singletons. What was sequenced was PBMCs. These TCRs come from a man aged 25-45 years in good health and CMV-seropositive.

This clone was detected only a few times. The chain has TRBV9 and TRBJ2-7; 7 bases align to TRBD1. Looked up from germline, CDR1 is SGDLS and CDR2 is YYNGEE. There are 15 residues in the CDR3. J was trimmed by 6 bases and V by 4 bases; bases with no gene match: 13. CDR3 residues: CASSPHLLDRIEQYF. The CDR3 DNA sequence: TGTGCCAGCAGCCCCCATCTACTGGACAGGATCGAGCAGTACTTC.

This chain links TRBV6-1 with TRBJ1-1; 7 nucleotides align to TRBD1. V lost 3 bases to trimming and J lost 11 bases; unmatched junction nucleotides: 9. This CDR3 is built from 13 residues. CDR1 and CDR2 from the germline V gene are MNHNS and SASEGT. DNA for the CDR3: TGTGCCAGCAGTGATAGAAAGGGGGCCGAGGCTTTCTTT. This encodes CASSDRKGAEAFF.

The chain combines TRBV14 with TRBJ1-2, with D possibly matching TRBD1 (5 bases). The CDR3 runs to 14 residues. Germline CDR1 is SGHDN and CDR2 is FVKESK. V shed 4 bases and J shed 8 bases, with 17 bases lying between them. The CDR3 DNA reads as TGTGCCAGCAGCCCCCAACAGGACGGACACGGCTACACCTTC. Translating it yields CASSPQQDGHGYTF.

The chain has TRBV6-5 and TRBJ2-7; 9 positions agree with TRBD2. Per germline, CDR1 MNHEY and CDR2 SVGAGI. V lost 6 bases, J lost 3 bases, and 9 bases stayed unmatched. The CDR3 loop spans 15 amino acids. The CDR3 bases are TGTGCCAGCAGAAATAGCGGGAGTGGCTTCTACGAGCAGTACTTC. Amino acid sequence: CASRNSGSGFYEQYF.

The chain recombines TRBV7-8 with TRBJ2-1, with D uncertain. Germline V lookup: CDR1 SGHVS, CDR2 FQNEAQ. V was trimmed by 2 bases and J by 8 bases, leaving 10 bases between them. This CDR3 has 13 amino acids. The CDR3 coding sequence is TGTGCCAGCAGCTTAACGCGCCGGGATGAGCAGTTCTTC. Translating it yields CASSLTRRDEQFF.

This chain connects TRBV5-1 to TRBJ2-7, with a possible D match to TRBD1 (6 bases). This CDR3 is built from 14 residues. CDR1 SGHRS and CDR2 YFSETQ come from the germline V gene. The V and J ends lost 4 bases and 9 bases respectively, with 20 bases between them. CDR3 protein: CASSQDSSNPGQYF. Here the CDR3 DNA reads TGCGCCAGCAGCCAGGACAGCTCGAACCCGGGGCAGTACTTC.

This sequence joins TRBV7-6 and TRBJ2-2, with 9 bases lining up with TRBD1. The ends lost 5 bases at V and 5 bases at J; junction bases unmatched: 18. The CDR3 extends over 19 amino acids. Looked up from germline, CDR1 is SGHVS and CDR2 is FNYEAQ. The CDR3 DNA follows: TGTGCCAGCAGCATTTCACCTCCGGGACAGGGTGGGAGAACCGGGGAGCTGTTTTTT. Translation gives CASSISPPGQGGRTGELFF.

This clone occurred a few times. The genes are TRBV27 and TRBJ1-5; D not certain. The germline CDR1 and CDR2 sequences are MNHEY and SMNVEV (reference sequence). V was pared by 5 bases and J by 4 bases, with 9 bases between. The CDR3 loop spans 13 amino acids. CDR3 in DNA: TGTGCCAGCAGTCCACGGAGGAATCAGCCCCAGCATTTT. Its protein product is CASSPRRNQPQHF.

The gene calls are TRBV5-1 and TRBJ2-2; 13 positions match TRBD2. The CDR3 extends over 19 amino acids. In germline, CDR1 is SGHRS, CDR2 YFSETQ. V trimming: 4 bases; J trimming: 5 bases; junction bases outside the gene matches: 14. The CDR3, as DNA: TGCGCCAGCAGCCGGACTAGCGGGAGTGTTTGGGCTGGGACCGGGGAGCTGTTTTTT. This translates into CASSRTSGSVWAGTGELFF.

The chain carries TRBV7-9 and TRBJ1-6, with 7 bases matching TRBD1. This CDR3 contains 15 residues. Germline V gene sequence: CDR1 SEHNR, CDR2 FQNEAQ (reference sequence). The V and J ends lost 6 bases and 6 bases, in that order; junction bases with no gene match: 8. The DNA of the CDR3 is TGTGCCAGCAGTGGCACCGGGACAGTTAATTCACCCCTCCACTTT. Protein product: CASSGTGTVNSPLHF.

V usage is TRBV11-2 and J usage is TRBJ2-3, with D possibly matching TRBD1 (6 bases). Germline V gene data show CDR1 as SGHAT and CDR2 as FQNNGV. The CDR3 has 16 residues. Trimming took off 4 bases at V and 3 bases at J, with 17 bases between the two ends. The CDR3 sequence is CASSSDSAGVTDTQYF. CDR3 nucleotides: TGTGCCAGCAGCTCGGACAGCGCTGGGGTGACAGATACGCAGTATTTT.

The chain is built from TRBV6-5 and TRBJ2-5; D perhaps matches TRBD1 (5 bases). The CDR3 is made up of 15 amino acids. The germline V gene has CDR1 MNHEY and CDR2 SVGAGI. Trimming pared 0 bases from V and 3 bases from J, leaving 11 bases between. The CDR3 spells CASSYSTGDKETQYF. The CDR3 DNA follows: TGTGCCAGCAGTTACTCTACAGGAGACAAAGAGACCCAGTACTTC.

This clone was seen only once. J is TRBJ2-7 and V is TRBV18, with TRBD2 matching over 12 bases. The CDR3 is 15 amino acids. Germline lookup yields CDR1 KGHSH and CDR2 LQKENI. V shed 1 base and J 3 bases; nucleotides not matched to a gene: 1. The CDR3 sequence: CASSPRLAGDYEQYF. In DNA form, the CDR3 reads TGTGCCAGCTCACCACGACTAGCGGGGGACTACGAGCAGTACTTC. Drawing the rest from reference TRBV18 and TRBJ2-7, the complete variable domain is NAGVMQNPRHLVRRRGQEARLRCSPMKGHSHVYWYRQLPEEGLKFMVYLQKENIIDESGMPKERFSAEFPKEGPSILRIQQVVRGDSAAYFCASSPRLAGDYEQYFGPGTRLTVT.

The V and J genes are TRBV7-2 and TRBJ2-1; maybe TRBD2 (6 bases). Germline assignment: CDR1 SGHTA and CDR2 FQGNSA. Trimming stripped 2 bases from V and 3 bases from J, with 14 bases between. The CDR3 sequence is 16 residues long. The CDR3 is CASSLIAAGDYNEQFF. CDR3 in DNA: TGTGCCAGCAGCTTAATTGCAGCGGGTGACTACAATGAGCAGTTCTTC.

CDR3 protein: CASRGTVKPYEQYF. CDR3 DNA sequence: TGTGCCAGCAGAGGGACAGTGAAACCCTACGAGCAGTACTTC. The chain carries TRBV6-6 and TRBJ2-7; TRBD1 matches 7 bases. Germline V CDR1 and CDR2: MNHNY, SVGAGI (reference sequence). V lost 6 bases, J lost 2 bases, and 7 bases stayed unmatched. The CDR3 runs 14 residues.

V and J are TRBV27 and TRBJ2-3, with 9 nucleotides matching TRBD2. CDR1 is MNHEY and CDR2 is SMNVEV in the germline V gene (reference sequence). The CDR3 spans 19 residues. Losses at the gene ends were 6 bases for V and 3 bases for J; bases not matched to a gene: 19. This chain's CDR3 is CASSRLWSGRINGTDTQYF. CDR3 sequence (DNA): TGTGCCAGCAGCCGGCTTTGGAGCGGGAGGATTAACGGGACAGATACGCAGTATTTT.

The chain links TRBV5-4 to TRBJ2-3; the match to TRBD1 covers 8 bases. Trimming cost V 6 bases and J 6 bases; bases outside gene matches: 12. CDR1 is SGHNT, CDR2 YYREEE, per germline (reference sequence). This CDR3 has 15 residues. CDR3 sequence (DNA): TGTGCCAGCACCCCAGCAGGGGGCTTCGAGGATACGCAGTATTTT. Encoded protein: CASTPAGGFEDTQYF.

This chain links TRBV9 with TRBJ2-7; a weak D match, TRBD2 (6 bases). V dropped 1 base and J dropped 5 bases, with 13 bases sitting between them. The CDR3 loop spans 14 amino acids. Germline loops: CDR1 SGDLS, CDR2 YYNGEE. As DNA, the CDR3 is TGTGCCAGCAGCGTATCCGGGAGTGGGAACGAGCAGTACTTC. Protein product: CASSVSGSGNEQYF.

The chain has TRBV6-5 and TRBJ2-7; 7 bases fit TRBD1. Germline V gives CDR1 MNHEY, CDR2 SVGAGI. The CDR3 is made up of 15 amino acids. The ends lost 2 bases at V and 5 bases at J; junction bases unmatched: 9. The CDR3 region is CASSYAETGNDEQYF. The CDR3 DNA sequence: TGTGCCAGCAGTTACGCCGAGACAGGGAACGACGAGCAGTACTTC.

The rearrangement joins TRBV5-1 to TRBJ2-7, with unresolved D. The CDR3 consists of 13 residues. CDR1 is SGHRS and CDR2 is YFSETQ in the germline V gene. V was cut by 4 bases and J by 2 bases, with 10 bases left in between. CDR3 in DNA: TGCGCCAGCAGCCCCGGGTCCCCCTACGAGCAGTACTTC. Encoded protein: CASSPGSPYEQYF.

The chain joins TRBV28 to TRBJ2-5; perhaps TRBD2 as D (5 bases). Deletions cut 4 bases from V and 2 bases from J, with 11 bases between. Germline V gene sequence: CDR1 MDHEN, CDR2 SYDVKM. This CDR3 region has 14 residues. The CDR3 DNA reads TGTGCCAGCAGTTGGAGGAGGCTTCAAGAGACCCAGTACTTC. Translation: CASSWRRLQETQYF.

The chain couples TRBV19 to TRBJ1-5; D is undetermined. Trimming removed 5 bases at V and 9 bases at J, with 14 bases between. This CDR3 contains 13 residues. Germline V gene data show CDR1 as LNHDA and CDR2 as SQIVND (reference sequence). CDR3 sequence: CASSGGRSGPQHF. DNA of the CDR3: TGTGCCAGTAGTGGCGGCCGAAGTGGGCCCCAGCATTTT.

This clone was detected only a few times. The chain has TRBV4-3 and TRBJ2-5, with a tentative D call TRBD2 (7 bases). In germline, CDR1 is LGHNA, CDR2 YSLEER. CDR3 length: 16 amino acids. V lost 0 bases, J lost 1 base, and 12 bases lay in between. In nucleotides, the CDR3 is TGCGCCAGCAGCCAAGATGGGGGGGGCACCCAAGAGACCCAGTACTTC. Residues: CASSQDGGGTQETQYF.

V is TRBV4-2 and J is TRBJ2-7; 7 bases agree with TRBD2. The CDR3 is 15 amino acids. The germline CDR1 and CDR2 sequences are LGHNA and YNFKEQ. Unmatched junction bases numbered 8, after V lost 3 bases and J lost 3 bases. CDR3 in amino acids: CASSHRASGFYEQYF. DNA for the CDR3: TGTGCCAGCAGCCACCGAGCTAGCGGATTCTACGAGCAGTACTTC.

This sequence joins TRBV30 and TRBJ2-3; 13 bases agree with TRBD2. The V gene end was trimmed by 7 bases and the J gene end by 5 bases; junction bases not matched to a gene: 12. The germline V gene encodes CDR1 GTSNPN and CDR2 SVGIG (reference sequence). This CDR3 contains 16 residues. CDR3 amino acids: CAYSTFTSGRVDTQYF. The CDR3 nucleotides are TGTGCCTACTCGACTTTCACTAGCGGGAGGGTAGATACGCAGTATTTT.

The DNA of the CDR3 is TGTGCCAGCAGCGCAGTGGGACAGGGAAACACTGAAGCTTTCTTT. This translates into CASSAVGQGNTEAFF. The chain recombines TRBV7-2 with TRBJ1-1; the match to TRBD1 covers 9 bases. Trimming at V came to 5 bases and at J to 2 bases, leaving 6 bases not matched to a gene. The germline gives CDR1 SGHTA, CDR2 FQGNSA. This CDR3 comprises 15 residues.

The V call is TRBV9, the J call TRBJ1-4; D is ambiguous. Trimming stripped 0 bases from V and 7 bases from J, with 16 bases between. The CDR3 runs to 16 residues. Germline V lookup: CDR1 SGDLS, CDR2 YYNGEE. Here the CDR3 DNA reads TGTGCCAGCAGCGTAGCAAGTGGCCGGCGAGGTGAAAAACTGTTTTTT. Protein: CASSVASGRRGEKLFF.

The V call is TRBV6-5, the J call TRBJ1-1, with 8 nucleotides matching TRBD1. V trimming: 4 bases; J trimming: 5 bases; junction bases outside the gene matches: 9. This CDR3 is built from 15 residues. Germline V gives CDR1 MNHEY, CDR2 SVGAGI. The CDR3 DNA reads as TGTGCCAGCAGTTCCAGGGGGCGCGGGAGAACTGAAGCTTTCTTT. Protein product: CASSSRGRGRTEAFF.